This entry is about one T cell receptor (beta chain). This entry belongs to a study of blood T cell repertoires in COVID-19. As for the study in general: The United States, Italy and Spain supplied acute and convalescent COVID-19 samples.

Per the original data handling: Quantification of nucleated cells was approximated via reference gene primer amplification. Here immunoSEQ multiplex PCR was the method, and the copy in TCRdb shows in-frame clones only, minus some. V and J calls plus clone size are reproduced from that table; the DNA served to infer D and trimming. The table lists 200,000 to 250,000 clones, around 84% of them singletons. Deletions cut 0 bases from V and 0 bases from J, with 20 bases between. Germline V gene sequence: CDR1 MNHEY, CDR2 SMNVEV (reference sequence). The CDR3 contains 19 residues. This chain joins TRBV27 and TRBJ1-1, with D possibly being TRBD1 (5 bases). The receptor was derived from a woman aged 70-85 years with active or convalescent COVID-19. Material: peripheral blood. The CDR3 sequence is CASSLSGYGGREMNTEAFF. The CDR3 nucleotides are TGTGCCAGCAGTTTATCGGGATATGGGGGACGGGAGATGAACACTGAAGCTTTCTTT.